This TCR beta chain is drawn from a study of shared T cell receptors in the human thymus. The assay was immunoSEQ multiplex PCR, and TCRdb's table has in-frame clones only and misses some. The sample shows 720,000 or so clones, 75% to 90% of them seen only once. Looked up from germline, CDR1 is SGDLS and CDR2 is YYNGEE. The J segment lost 2 bases and the V segment lost 5 bases, leaving 13 bases of the junction unmatched. The CDR3 length is 19 residues. These data were likewise used in another study, on human thymus T cells. That investigation notes: Corrective surgery for congenital heart defects was being performed on the healthy Finnish infants who were the donors. Thymus was obtained from resections taken during corrective heart surgery. Apparent skewing of V and J gene usage characterized both thymic and blood repertoires. As related research reported, thymic repertoires overlapped highly among unrelated individuals.

The TCR was taken from a girl under three years old with a congenital heart defect. Sequencing was done on a sample of thymocytes. The chain is built from TRBV9 and TRBJ2-2; 12 nucleotides line up with TRBD2. The CDR3 loop is CASSPTLTSGGFNTGELFF. The CDR3 bases are TGTGCCAGCAGTCCCACCCTGACTAGCGGGGGTTTTAACACCGGGGAGCTGTTTTTT.